This entry describes one T cell receptor beta chain. No antigen is known for it. The sample comes from a study of PD-L1 blockade in urothelial cancer. Study context: Patients initiated atezolizumab in the mid-2010s at 1,200 mg intravenously every 3 weeks. Blood samples contained a median roughly 150,000 T cells.

Sequencing was performed with immunoSEQ multiplex PCR; in TCRdb, only in-frame clones are kept and a portion is missing. The table records about 110,000 clones, approximately 90% of them present only once. Germline V gene sequence: CDR1 SGHTA, CDR2 FQGNSA. The CDR3 contains 14 residues. V dropped 4 bases and J dropped 6; count of bases not matched to a gene: 4. Time point: peripheral blood 6 weeks after treatment start. Study-wide results and limits: At 3 weeks on treatment, tumor-associated clones expanded more with durable benefit.

Sequenced material: PBMCs, taken around atezolizumab (anti-PD-L1) treatment. This sequence joins TRBV7-2 and TRBJ2-7; 12 nucleotides match TRBD1. The sequence came from a man in his sixties with urothelial cancer. CDR3 protein: CASSSGTGGGEQYF. CDR3 DNA: TGTGCCAGCAGCTCCGGGACAGGGGGCGGCGAGCAGTACTTC.